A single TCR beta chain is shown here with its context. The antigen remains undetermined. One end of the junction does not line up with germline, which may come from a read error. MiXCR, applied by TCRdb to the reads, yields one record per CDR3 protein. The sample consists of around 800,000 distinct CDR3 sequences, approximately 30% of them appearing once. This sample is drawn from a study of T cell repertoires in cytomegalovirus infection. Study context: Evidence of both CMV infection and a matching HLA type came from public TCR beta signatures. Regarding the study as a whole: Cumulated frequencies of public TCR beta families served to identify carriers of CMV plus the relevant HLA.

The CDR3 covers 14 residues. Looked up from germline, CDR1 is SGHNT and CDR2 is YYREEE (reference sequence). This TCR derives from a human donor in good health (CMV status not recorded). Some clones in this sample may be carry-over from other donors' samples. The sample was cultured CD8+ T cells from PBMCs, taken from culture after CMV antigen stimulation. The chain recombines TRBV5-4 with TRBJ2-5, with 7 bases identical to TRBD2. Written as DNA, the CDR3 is TGTGCCAACAGCTTGGGGCTAGCGGAAGAGACCCAGTACTTC. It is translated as CANSLGLAEETQYF.